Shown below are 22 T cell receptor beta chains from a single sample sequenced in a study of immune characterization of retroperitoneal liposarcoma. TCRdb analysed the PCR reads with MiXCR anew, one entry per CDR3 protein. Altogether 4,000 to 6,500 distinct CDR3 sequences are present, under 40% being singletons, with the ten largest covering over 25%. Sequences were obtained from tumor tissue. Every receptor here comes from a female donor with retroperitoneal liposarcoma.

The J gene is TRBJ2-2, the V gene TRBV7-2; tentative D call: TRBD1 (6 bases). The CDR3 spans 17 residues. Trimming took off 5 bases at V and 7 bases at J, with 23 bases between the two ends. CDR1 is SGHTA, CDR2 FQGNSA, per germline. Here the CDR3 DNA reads TGTGCCAGCAGCAAGGGACATGGCTCGCTGGAAGTCGGGGAGCTGTTTTTT. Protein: CASSKGHGSLEVGELFF.

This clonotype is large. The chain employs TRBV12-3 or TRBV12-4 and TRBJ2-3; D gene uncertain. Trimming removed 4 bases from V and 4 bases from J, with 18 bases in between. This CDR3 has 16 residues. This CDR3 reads CASSSDQAPRADTQYF. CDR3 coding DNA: TGTGCCAGCAGTTCCGATCAAGCCCCCCGGGCAGATACGCAGTATTTT.

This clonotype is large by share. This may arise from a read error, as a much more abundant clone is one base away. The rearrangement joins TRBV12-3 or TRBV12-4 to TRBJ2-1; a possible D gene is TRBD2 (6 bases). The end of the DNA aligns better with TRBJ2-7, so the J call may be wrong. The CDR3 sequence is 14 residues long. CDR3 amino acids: CASRGSGGGDEQYF. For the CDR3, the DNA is TGTGCCAGCAGGGGGTCCGGGGGAGGAGATGAGCAGTACTTC.

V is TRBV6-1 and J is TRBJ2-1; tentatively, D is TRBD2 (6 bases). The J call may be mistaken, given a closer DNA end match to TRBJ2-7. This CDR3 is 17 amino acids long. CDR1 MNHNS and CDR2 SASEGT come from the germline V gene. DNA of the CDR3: TGTGCCAGCAGCCCTTTGGAGGGGAATGCGTTGTCCTACGAGCAGTACTTC. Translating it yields CASSPLEGNALSYEQYF.

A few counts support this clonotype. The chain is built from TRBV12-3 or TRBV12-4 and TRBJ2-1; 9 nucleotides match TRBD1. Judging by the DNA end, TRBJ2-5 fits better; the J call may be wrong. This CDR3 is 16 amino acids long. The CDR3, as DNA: TGTGCCAGCAGTTTCCCGGGACAGGGTGTGGTGGAGACCCAGTACTTC. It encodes CASSFPGQGVVETQYF.

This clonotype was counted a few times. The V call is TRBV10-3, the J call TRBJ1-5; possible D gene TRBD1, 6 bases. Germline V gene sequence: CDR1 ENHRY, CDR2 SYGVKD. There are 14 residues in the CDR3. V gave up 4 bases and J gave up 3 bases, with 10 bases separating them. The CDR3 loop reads CAISGSGANQPQHF. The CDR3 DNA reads TGTGCCATCAGTGGTTCGGGGGCCAATCAGCCCCAGCATTTT.

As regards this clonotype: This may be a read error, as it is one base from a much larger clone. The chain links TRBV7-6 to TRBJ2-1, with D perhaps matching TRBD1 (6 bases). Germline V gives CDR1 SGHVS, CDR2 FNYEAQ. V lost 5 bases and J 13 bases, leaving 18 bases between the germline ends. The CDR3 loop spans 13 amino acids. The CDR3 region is CASSRTNGDIQFF. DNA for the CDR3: TGTGCCAGCAGCCGGACCAACGGGGACATTCAGTTCTTC. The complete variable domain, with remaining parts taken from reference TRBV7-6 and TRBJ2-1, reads GAGVSQSPRYKVTKRGQDVALRCDPISGHVSLYWYRQALGQGPEFLTYFNYEAQQDKSGLPNDRFSAERPEGSISTLTIQRTEQRDSAMYRCASSRTNGDIQFFGPGTRLTVL.

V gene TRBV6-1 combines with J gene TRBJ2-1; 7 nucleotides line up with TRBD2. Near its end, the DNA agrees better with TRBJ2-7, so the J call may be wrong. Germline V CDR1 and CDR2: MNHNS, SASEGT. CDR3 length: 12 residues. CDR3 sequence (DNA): TGTGCCAGCAGTTCGGACGGGGGGGAGCAGTACTTC. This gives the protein CASSSDGGEQYF.

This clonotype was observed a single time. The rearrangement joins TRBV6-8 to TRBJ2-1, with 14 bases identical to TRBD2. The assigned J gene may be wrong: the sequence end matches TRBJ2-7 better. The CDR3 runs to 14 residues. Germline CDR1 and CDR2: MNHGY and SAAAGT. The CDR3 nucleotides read TGTGCCAGCAAGACTAGCGGGGGGGCTCGTGAGCAGTACGTC. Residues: CASKTSGGAREQYV.

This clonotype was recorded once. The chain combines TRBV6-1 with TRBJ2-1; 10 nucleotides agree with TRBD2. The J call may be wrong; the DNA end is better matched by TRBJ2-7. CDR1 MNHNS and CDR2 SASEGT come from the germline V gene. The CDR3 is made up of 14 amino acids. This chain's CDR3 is CASSSSGSGGEQYF. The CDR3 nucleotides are TGTGCCAGCAGTTCTAGCGGGAGCGGTGGTGAGCAGTACTTC.

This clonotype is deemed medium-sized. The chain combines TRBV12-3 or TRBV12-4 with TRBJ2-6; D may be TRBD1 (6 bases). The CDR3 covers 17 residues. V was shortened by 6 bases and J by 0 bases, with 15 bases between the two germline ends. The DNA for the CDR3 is TGTGCCAGCAGACAAGACAGGTCTTACTCTGGGGCCAACGTCCTGACTTTC. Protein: CASRQDRSYSGANVLTF.

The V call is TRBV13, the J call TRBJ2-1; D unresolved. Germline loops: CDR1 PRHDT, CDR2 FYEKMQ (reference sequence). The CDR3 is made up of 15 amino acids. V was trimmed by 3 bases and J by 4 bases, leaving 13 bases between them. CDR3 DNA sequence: TGTGCCAGCAGCTTTCTCCGAACCCAATACAATGAGCAGTTCTTC. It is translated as CASSFLRTQYNEQFF.

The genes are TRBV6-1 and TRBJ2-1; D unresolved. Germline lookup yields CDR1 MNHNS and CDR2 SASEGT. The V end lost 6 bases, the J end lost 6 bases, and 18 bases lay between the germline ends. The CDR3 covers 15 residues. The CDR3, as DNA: TGTGCCAGCAGCGTATCCACGCTTGGGTCCAATGAGCAGTTCTTC. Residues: CASSVSTLGSNEQFF.

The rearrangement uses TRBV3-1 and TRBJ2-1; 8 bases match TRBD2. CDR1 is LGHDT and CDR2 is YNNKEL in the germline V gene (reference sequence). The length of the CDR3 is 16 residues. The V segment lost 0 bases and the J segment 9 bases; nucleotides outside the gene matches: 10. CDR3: CASSQDLGRAYGEQFF. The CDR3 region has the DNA TGTGCCAGCAGCCAAGATCTCGGGAGGGCCTACGGTGAGCAGTTCTTC.

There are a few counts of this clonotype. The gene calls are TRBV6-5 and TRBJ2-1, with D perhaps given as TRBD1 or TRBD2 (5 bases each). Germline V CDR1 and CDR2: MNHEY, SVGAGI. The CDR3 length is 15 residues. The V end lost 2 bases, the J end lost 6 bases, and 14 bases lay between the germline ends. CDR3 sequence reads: CASSYVGALRNEQFF. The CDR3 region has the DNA TGTGCCAGCAGTTACGTCGGGGCCCTTCGCAATGAGCAGTTCTTC.

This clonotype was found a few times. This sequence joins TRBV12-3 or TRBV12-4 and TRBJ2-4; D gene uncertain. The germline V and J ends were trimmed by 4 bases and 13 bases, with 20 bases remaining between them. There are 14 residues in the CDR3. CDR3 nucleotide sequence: TGTGCCAGCAGTTCCCCGGACCAGATCGGTGAGCAGTACTTC. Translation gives CASSSPDQIGEQYF.

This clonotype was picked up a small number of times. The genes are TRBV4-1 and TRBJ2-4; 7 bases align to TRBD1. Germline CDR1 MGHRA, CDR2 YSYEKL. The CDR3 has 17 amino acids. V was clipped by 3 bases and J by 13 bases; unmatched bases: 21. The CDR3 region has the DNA TGCGCCAGCAGCCACCCGCCGACAGGGTCTCTCTCCAATGAGCAGTACTTC. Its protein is CASSHPPTGSLSNEQYF.

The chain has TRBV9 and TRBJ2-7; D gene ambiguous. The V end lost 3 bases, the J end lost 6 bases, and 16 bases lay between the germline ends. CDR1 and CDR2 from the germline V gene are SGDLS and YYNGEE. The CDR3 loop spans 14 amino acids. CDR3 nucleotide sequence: TGTGCCAGCAGCGCCGGATACGGCGGTCTCGAGCAGTACTTC. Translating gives CASSAGYGGLEQYF.

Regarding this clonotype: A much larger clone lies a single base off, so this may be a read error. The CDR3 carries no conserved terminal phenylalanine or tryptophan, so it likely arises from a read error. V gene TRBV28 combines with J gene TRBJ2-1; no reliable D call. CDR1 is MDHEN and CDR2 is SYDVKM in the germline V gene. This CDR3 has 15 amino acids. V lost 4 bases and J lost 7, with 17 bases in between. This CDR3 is CASSSPPRRGNEQFL. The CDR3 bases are TGTGCCAGCAGTTCCCCCCCCAGGCGAGGAAATGAGCAGTTCTTA.

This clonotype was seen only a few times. CDR3 sequence reads: CASSEGREETQYF. The CDR3 region has the DNA TGTGCCAGCAGTGAAGGAAGGGAAGAGACCCAGTACTTC. V and J are TRBV6-1 and TRBJ2-5; D is unresolved. V lost 1 base, J lost 3 bases, and 6 bases lay in between. This CDR3 spans 13 amino acids. Germline V gene data show CDR1 as MNHNS and CDR2 as SASEGT.

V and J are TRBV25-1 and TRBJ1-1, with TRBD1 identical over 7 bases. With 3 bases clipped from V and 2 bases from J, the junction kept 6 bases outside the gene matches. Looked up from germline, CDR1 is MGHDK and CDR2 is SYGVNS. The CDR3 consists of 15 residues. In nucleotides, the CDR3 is TGTGCCAGCAGTGATTCAAGACAGGGTAACACTGAAGCTTTCTTT. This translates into CASSDSRQGNTEAFF.

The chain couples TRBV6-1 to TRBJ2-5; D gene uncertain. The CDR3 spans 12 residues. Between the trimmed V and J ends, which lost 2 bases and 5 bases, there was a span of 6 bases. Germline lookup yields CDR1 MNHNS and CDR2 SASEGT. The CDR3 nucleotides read TGTGCCAGCAGTGAAATTTGGGAGACCCAGTACTTC. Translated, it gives CASSEIWETQYF.